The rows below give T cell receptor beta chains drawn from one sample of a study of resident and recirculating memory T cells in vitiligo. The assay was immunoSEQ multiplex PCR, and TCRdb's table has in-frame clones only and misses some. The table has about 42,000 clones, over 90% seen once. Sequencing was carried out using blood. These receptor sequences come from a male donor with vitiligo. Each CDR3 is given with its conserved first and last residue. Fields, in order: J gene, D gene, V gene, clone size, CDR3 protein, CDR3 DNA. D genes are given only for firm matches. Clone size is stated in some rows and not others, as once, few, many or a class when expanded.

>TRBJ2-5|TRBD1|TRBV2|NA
CASSEFLGQRLGTQYF
TGTGCCAGCAGTGAATTTTTGGGACAGCGGTTGGGGACCCAGTACTTC
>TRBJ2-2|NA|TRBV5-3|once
CARSVTREGTGELFF
TGTGCCAGAAGCGTCACACGGGAAGGGACCGGGGAGCTGTTTTTT
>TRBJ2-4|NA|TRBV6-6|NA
CASSYPSATGSIQYF
TGTGCCAGCAGTTACCCCTCGGCGACGGGGAGCATTCAGTACTTC
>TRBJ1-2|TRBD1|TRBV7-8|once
CASSLGSGQGYGYTF
TGTGCCAGCAGCCTAGGCTCGGGACAGGGTTATGGCTACACCTTC
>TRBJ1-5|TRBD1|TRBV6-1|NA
CASNRDRGQPQHF
TGTGCCAGCAATCGGGACAGGGGGCAGCCCCAGCATTTT
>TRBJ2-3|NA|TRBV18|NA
CASSPPGGRADTQYF
TGTGCCAGCTCACCCCCAGGGGGGCGGGCAGATACGCAGTATTTT
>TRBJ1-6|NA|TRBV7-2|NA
CASSSSLGSSYNSPLHF
TGTGCCAGCAGCTCGAGCCTGGGGAGCTCCTATAATTCACCCCTCCACTTT
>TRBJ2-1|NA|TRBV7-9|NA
CASSLADSYNEQFF
TGTGCCAGCAGCTTAGCGGACAGCTACAATGAGCAGTTCTTC
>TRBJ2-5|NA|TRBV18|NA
CASSLYTGVETQYF
TGTGCCAGCTCACTATATACAGGAGTAGAGACCCAGTACTTC
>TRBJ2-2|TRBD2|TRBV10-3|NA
CAGGGANTGELFF
TGTGCCGGCGGGGGAGCGAACACCGGGGAGCTGTTTTTT
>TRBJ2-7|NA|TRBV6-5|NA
CASSSIPRTDLYEQYF
TGTGCCAGCAGTTCAATCCCTCGGACAGACCTCTACGAGCAGTACTTC
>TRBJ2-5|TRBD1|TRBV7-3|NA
CASSLNRGETQYF
TGTGCCAGCAGCTTAAACAGGGGTGAGACCCAGTACTTC
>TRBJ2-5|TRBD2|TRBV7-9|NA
CASSLVVLAAEETQYF
TGTGCCAGCAGCTTAGTCGTCCTAGCGGCAGAAGAGACCCAGTACTTC
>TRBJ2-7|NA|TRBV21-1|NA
CASSKESGYYEQYF
TGTGCCAGCAGCAAAGAGTCGGGGTACTACGAGCAGTACTTC
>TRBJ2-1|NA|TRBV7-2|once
CASRVMAGIYNEQFF
TGTGCCAGCAGGGTTATGGCGGGGATCTACAATGAGCAGTTCTTC
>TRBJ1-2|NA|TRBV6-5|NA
CASRPGTYYGYTF
TGTGCCAGCAGACCCGGGACATACTATGGCTACACCTTC
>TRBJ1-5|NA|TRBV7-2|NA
CASSSGGFGGVQPQHF
TGTGCCAGCAGCTCCGGGGGGTTTGGGGGTGTTCAGCCCCAGCATTTT
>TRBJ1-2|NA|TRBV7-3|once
CASSLGGEVTF
TGTGCCAGCAGCTTAGGGGGGGAGGTCACCTTC
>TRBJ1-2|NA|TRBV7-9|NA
CASSSQGYGYTF
TGTGCCAGCAGCTCCCAGGGATATGGCTACACCTTC
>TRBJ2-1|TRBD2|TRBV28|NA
CASSFRGGHEQFF
TGTGCCAGCAGTTTCCGCGGGGGACATGAGCAGTTCTTC
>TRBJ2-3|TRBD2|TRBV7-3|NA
CASSLTSGGDTQYF
TGTGCCAGCAGCTTGACGTCGGGGGGAGATACGCAGTATTTT
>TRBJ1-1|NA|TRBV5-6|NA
CASSLMRGGTEAFF
TGTGCCAGCAGCTTGATGAGGGGGGGCACTGAAGCTTTCTTT
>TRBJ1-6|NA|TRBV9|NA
CASSGGDSPLHF
TGTGCCAGCAGCGGGGGGGATTCACCCCTCCACTTT
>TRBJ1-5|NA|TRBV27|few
CASKSYDSNQPQHF
TGTGCCAGCAAATCCTACGATAGCAATCAGCCCCAGCATTTT
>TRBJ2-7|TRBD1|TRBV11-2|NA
CASSALQGAGYEQYF
TGTGCCAGCAGCGCGTTACAGGGGGCTGGGTACGAGCAGTACTTC
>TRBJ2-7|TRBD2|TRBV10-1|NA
CASRKNGSGEYEQYF
TGCGCCAGCAGGAAAAACGGTAGCGGGGAGTACGAGCAGTACTTC
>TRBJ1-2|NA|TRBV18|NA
CASSPDTLPNYGYTF
TGTGCCAGCTCACCGGACACCTTGCCTAACTATGGCTACACCTTC
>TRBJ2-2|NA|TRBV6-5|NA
CASEKGQNTGELFF
TGTGCCAGCGAGAAGGGGCAGAACACCGGGGAGCTGTTTTTT
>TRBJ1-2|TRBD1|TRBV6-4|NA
CASSPKTGGITGYTF
TGTGCCAGCAGCCCAAAAACAGGGGGGATTACTGGCTACACCTTC
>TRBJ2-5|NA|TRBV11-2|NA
CASSLESGRETQYF
TGTGCCAGCAGCTTAGAGTCCGGCAGGGAGACCCAGTACTTC
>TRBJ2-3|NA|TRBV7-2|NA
CASSFTSFPVSDTQYF
TGTGCCAGCAGCTTTACTAGTTTCCCCGTCTCAGATACGCAGTATTTT
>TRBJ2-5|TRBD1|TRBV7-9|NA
CASSRGLGETQYF
TGTGCCAGCAGCAGGGGGCTCGGAGAGACCCAGTACTTC
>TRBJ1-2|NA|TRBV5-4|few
CASSHQTVANYGYTF
TGTGCCAGCAGCCATCAGACAGTTGCTAACTATGGCTACACCTTC
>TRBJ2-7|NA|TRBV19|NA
CASTSDTYEQYF
TGTGCCAGTACCTCAGATACCTACGAGCAGTACTTC
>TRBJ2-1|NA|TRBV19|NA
CASSIEALINEQFF
TGTGCCAGTAGTATAGAAGCGCTCATAAATGAGCAGTTCTTC
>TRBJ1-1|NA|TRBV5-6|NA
CASSPNLRNTEAFF
TGTGCCAGCAGCCCTAATCTTAGGAACACTGAAGCTTTCTTT
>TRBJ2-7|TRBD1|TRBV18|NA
CASSPDRGYYEQYF
TGTGCCAGCTCACCGGACAGGGGATACTACGAGCAGTACTTC
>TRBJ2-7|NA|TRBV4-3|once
CASSQDRAGISYEQYF
TGCGCCAGCAGCCAAGATAGGGCCGGGATCTCCTACGAGCAGTACTTC
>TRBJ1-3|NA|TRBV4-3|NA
CASSQAAAGRGNTIYF
TGCGCCAGCAGCCAAGCCGCGGCGGGGCGTGGAAACACCATATATTTT
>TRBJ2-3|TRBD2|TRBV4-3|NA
CASSTLGGSGVADTQYF
TGCGCCAGCAGCACCCTCGGAGGTAGCGGGGTTGCAGATACGCAGTATTTT
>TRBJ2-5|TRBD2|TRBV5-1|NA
CASSLTLAGGPQETQYF
TGCGCCAGCAGCTTGACCCTAGCGGGGGGGCCCCAAGAGACCCAGTACTTC
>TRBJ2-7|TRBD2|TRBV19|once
CASSIPGTTPYEQYF
TGTGCCAGTAGTATACCCGGGACTACACCCTACGAGCAGTACTTC
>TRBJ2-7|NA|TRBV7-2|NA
CASSPGREPYEQYF
TGTGCCAGCAGCCCAGGTCGAGAGCCTTACGAGCAGTACTTC